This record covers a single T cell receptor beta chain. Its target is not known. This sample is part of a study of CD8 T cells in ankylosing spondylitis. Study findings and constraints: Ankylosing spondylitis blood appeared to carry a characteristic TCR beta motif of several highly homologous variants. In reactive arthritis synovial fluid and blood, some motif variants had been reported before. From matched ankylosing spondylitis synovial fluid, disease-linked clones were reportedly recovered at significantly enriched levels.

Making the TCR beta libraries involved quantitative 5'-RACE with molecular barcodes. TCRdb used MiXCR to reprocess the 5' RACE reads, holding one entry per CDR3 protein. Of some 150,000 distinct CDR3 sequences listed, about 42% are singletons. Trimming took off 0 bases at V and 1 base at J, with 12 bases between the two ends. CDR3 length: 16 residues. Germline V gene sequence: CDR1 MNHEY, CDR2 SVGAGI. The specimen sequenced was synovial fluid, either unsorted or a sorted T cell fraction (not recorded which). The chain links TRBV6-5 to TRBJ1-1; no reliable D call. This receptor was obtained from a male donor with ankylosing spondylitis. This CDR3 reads CASSYSVSLGNTEAFF. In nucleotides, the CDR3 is TGTGCCAGCAGTTACTCGGTGTCCTTGGGGAACACTGAAGCTTTCTTT.